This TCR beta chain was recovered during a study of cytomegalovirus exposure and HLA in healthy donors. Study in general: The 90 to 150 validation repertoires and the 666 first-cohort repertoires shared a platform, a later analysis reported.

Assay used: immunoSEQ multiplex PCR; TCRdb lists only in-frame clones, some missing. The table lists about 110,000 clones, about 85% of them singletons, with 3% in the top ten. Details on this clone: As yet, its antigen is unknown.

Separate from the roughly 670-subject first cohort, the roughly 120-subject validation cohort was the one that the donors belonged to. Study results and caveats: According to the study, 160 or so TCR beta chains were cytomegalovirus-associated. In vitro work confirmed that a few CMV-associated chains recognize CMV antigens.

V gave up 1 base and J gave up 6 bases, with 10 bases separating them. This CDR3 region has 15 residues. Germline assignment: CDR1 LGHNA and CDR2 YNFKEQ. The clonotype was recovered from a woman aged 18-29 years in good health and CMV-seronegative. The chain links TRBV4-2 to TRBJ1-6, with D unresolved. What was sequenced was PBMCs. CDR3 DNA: TGTGCCAGCAGCCAAGTTGGCGGGTTTAATTCACCCCTCCACTTT. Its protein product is CASSQVGGFNSPLHF.